These 9 T cell receptor beta chains share one sample of origin, sequenced in a study of blood T cell repertoires in COVID-19. This table comes from immunoSEQ multiplex PCR, and its TCRdb copy is limited to in-frame clones, with some not included. The data hold approximately 500,000 clones, with approximately 87% observed a single time. The sample taken for sequencing was PBMCs or T cells enriched from blood (not recorded which). These receptors came from a woman aged 40 to 49 who had recovered from COVID-19.

The chain combines TRBV7-2 with TRBJ1-1, with D possibly matching TRBD1 (6 bases). Between the trimmed V and J ends, which lost 2 bases and 11 bases, there was a span of 15 bases. The germline gives CDR1 SGHTA, CDR2 FQGNSA. The length of the CDR3 is 13 residues. CDR3 amino acids: CASSLTGQSRAFF. DNA of the CDR3: TGTGCCAGCAGCTTAACCGGACAGTCACGGGCTTTCTTT.

The CDR3 DNA reads as TGTGCCAGCACCCGGAGCAATGAGCAGTTCTTC. Encoded protein: CASTRSNEQFF. The chain couples TRBV27 to TRBJ2-1, with D hard to call. The germline V gene has CDR1 MNHEY and CDR2 SMNVEV (reference sequence). The V and J ends lost 7 bases and 6 bases respectively, with 7 bases between them. This CDR3 region has 11 residues.

V gene TRBV15 combines with J gene TRBJ2-3; 8 nucleotides agree with TRBD2. Germline V gene lookup returns CDR1 LNHNV and CDR2 YYDKDF (reference sequence). V dropped 3 bases and J dropped 2; count of bases not matched to a gene: 7. The CDR3 has 16 amino acids. The CDR3 is CATSSSGTRLTDTQYF. CDR3 sequence (DNA): TGTGCCACCAGCAGCTCCGGGACTAGACTCACAGATACGCAGTATTTT.

This clone was seen just once. The chain is built from TRBV24-1 and TRBJ2-5; D unresolved. Germline loops: CDR1 KGHDR, CDR2 SFDVKD. Between the trimmed V and J ends, which lost 5 bases and 1 base, there was a span of 7 bases. CDR3 length equals 13 residues. Here the CDR3 DNA reads TGTGCCACCAGTGGGCCCAGCCAAGAGACCCAGTACTTC. Translating it yields CATSGPSQETQYF.

The chain employs TRBV29-1 and TRBJ1-1; no definite D call. Trimming took 6 bases from V and 1 from J, leaving 12 bases between them. Germline V gene sequence: CDR1 SQVTM, CDR2 ANQGSEA. The CDR3 extends over 13 amino acids. CDR3 loop: CSVDSHGNTEAFF. The CDR3 DNA reads TGCAGCGTAGACTCTCACGGGAACACTGAAGCTTTCTTT.

V and J are TRBV24-1 and TRBJ2-5, with D possibly matching TRBD1 (7 bases). In germline, CDR1 is KGHDR, CDR2 SFDVKD. Trimming removed 9 bases at V and 1 base at J, with 11 bases between. The CDR3 contains 13 residues. In DNA form, the CDR3 reads TGTGCCACCCAGGGGGGATTCCAAGAGACCCAGTACTTC. This codes for CATQGGFQETQYF.

The rearrangement uses TRBV29-1 and TRBJ2-1; 8 bases fit TRBD1. CDR3 size: 13 residues. V lost 4 bases, J lost 4 bases, and 3 bases stayed unmatched. Germline V gene data show CDR1 as SQVTM and CDR2 as ANQGSEA. The CDR3 nucleotides are TGCAGCGTTGTGGGGGACAGGTACAATGAGCAGTTCTTC. This encodes CSVVGDRYNEQFF.

This clone was recorded only once. The genes are TRBV6-5 and TRBJ1-4, with D unresolved. Trimming took 8 bases from V and 6 from J, leaving 16 bases between them. CDR3 length: 14 amino acids. In germline, CDR1 is MNHEY, CDR2 SVGAGI. For the CDR3, the DNA is TGTGCCAGCCGTCCAGGCTCCCTGGATGAAAAACTGTTTTTT. It codes for CASRPGSLDEKLFF.

This chain connects TRBV30 to TRBJ1-6; D not resolved. The CDR3 extends over 13 amino acids. Germline values: CDR1 GTSNPN, CDR2 SVGIG (reference sequence). The germline V and J ends were trimmed by 0 bases and 8 bases, with 8 bases remaining between them. The CDR3 DNA reads TGTGCCTGGAGTGTGTTTGTATATTCACCCCTCCACTTT. Protein sequence: CAWSVFVYSPLHF.